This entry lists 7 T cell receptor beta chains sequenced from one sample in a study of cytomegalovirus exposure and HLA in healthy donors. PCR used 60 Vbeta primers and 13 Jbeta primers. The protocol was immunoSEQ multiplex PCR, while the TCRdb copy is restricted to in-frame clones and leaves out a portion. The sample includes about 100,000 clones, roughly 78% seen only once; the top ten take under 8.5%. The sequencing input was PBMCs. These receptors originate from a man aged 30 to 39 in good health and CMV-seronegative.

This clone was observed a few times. The CDR3 DNA is TGTGCCAGCAGCTTAGGAACACGAAGGGGCGGTAATGAGCAGTTCTTC. As protein: CASSLGTRRGGNEQFF. This chain uses TRBV5-6 with TRBJ2-1; a possible D gene is TRBD1 (5 bases). The CDR3 extends over 16 amino acids. In germline, CDR1 is SGHDT, CDR2 YYEEEE. The V end was cut by 2 bases, the J end by 7 bases, with 19 bases between.

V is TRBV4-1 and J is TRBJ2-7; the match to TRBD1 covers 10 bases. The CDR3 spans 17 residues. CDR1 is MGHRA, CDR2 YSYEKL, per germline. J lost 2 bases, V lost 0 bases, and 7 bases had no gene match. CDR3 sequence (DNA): TGCGCCAGCAGCCAAGATCTGGGACAGGGGTTCCCCTACGAGCAGTACTTC. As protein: CASSQDLGQGFPYEQYF.

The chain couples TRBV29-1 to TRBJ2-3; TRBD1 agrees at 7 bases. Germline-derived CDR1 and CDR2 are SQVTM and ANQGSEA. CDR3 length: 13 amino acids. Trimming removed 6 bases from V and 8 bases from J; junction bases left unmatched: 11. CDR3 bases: TGCAGCGTGGAACGAGCGACAGGGTTTACGCAGTATTTT. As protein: CSVERATGFTQYF.

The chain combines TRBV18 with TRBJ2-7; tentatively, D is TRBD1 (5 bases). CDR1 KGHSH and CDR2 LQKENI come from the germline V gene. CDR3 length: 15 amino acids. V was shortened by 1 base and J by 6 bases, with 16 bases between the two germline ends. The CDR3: CASSPLYSTGPEQYF. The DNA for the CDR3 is TGTGCCAGCTCACCACTATACTCTACAGGTCCCGAGCAGTACTTC.

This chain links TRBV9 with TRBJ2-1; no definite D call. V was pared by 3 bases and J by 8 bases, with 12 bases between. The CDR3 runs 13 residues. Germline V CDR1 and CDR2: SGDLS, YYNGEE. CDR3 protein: CASSARLSHEQFF. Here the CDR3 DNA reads TGTGCCAGCAGCGCTCGACTGTCCCATGAGCAGTTCTTC.

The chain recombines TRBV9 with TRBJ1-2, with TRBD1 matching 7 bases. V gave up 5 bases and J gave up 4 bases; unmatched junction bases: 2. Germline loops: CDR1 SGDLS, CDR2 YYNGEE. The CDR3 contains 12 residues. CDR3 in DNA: TGTGCCAGCAGTGACAGGGTCTATGGCTACACCTTC. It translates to CASSDRVYGYTF.

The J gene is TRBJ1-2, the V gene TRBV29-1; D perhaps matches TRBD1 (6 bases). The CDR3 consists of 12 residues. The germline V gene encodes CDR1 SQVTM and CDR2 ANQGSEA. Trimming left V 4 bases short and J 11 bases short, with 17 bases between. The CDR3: CSVVNRRTAYTF. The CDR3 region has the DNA TGCAGCGTTGTAAACCGGAGGACAGCGTACACCTTC.